This T cell receptor beta chain was documented in a study of control samples from healthy donors and cancer patients. The table came from immunoSEQ multiplex PCR; TCRdb's copy has only in-frame clones and leaves some out. The sample lists approximately 220,000 clones, around 94% occurring once. The CDR3 totals 13 residues. The germline CDR1 and CDR2 sequences are GTSNPN and SVGIG (reference sequence). The V gene lost 3 bases and the J gene lost 5 bases, with 14 bases spanning the gap. Sequencing was done on a sample of blood. The source of this sequence is a man aged 45-60 years in good health. The chain carries TRBV30 and TRBJ2-7, with D possibly being TRBD2 (5 bases). The CDR3 bases are TGTGCCTGGAGGACCAGCGGCGGAAACGAGCAGTACTTC. It encodes CAWRTSGGNEQYF.